These 9 T cell receptor beta chains originate from one sample sequenced in a study of somatic mutations in cytotoxic T cells in rheumatoid arthritis. This table comes from immunoSEQ multiplex PCR, and its TCRdb copy is limited to in-frame clones, with some not included. The profile shows about 20,000 clones, 86% of them singletons. Sequencing input: CD8+ T cells sorted from blood. The receptor source for this set is a man aged 40-55 years in good health.

This chain connects TRBV6-6 to TRBJ2-7; either TRBD1 or TRBD2 may supply D (6 bases each). Looked up from germline, CDR1 is MNHNY and CDR2 is SVGAGI (reference sequence). The CDR3 is made up of 14 amino acids. V lost 6 bases, J lost 1 base, and 13 bases lay in between. The CDR3 coding sequence is TGTGCCAGCAGCTTGCGGGACACGTCCTACGAGCAGTACTTC. Translated: CASSLRDTSYEQYF.

The gene calls are TRBV7-9 and TRBJ1-1; D gene unclear. The CDR3 spans 14 residues. CDR1 and CDR2 from the germline V gene are SEHNR and FQNEAQ (reference sequence). V dropped 0 bases and J dropped 3 bases, with 8 bases sitting between them. CDR3 coding DNA: TGTGCCAGCAGCTTAGCCTCGGGCTACACTGAAGCTTTCTTT. This translates into CASSLASGYTEAFF.

V gene TRBV5-6 combines with J gene TRBJ1-2; a possible D gene is TRBD1 (6 bases). Germline V gene lookup returns CDR1 SGHDT and CDR2 YYEEEE. Trimming took 1 base from V and 4 from J, leaving 8 bases between them. The CDR3 extends over 13 amino acids. The CDR3 region has the DNA TGTGCCAGCAGCTTGCAGGGGTCCTATGGCTACACCTTC. This gives the protein CASSLQGSYGYTF.

V usage is TRBV5-6 and J usage is TRBJ2-1, with a weak D call TRBD2 (5 bases). CDR1 SGHDT and CDR2 YYEEEE come from the germline V gene. V lost 6 bases, J lost 9 bases, and 13 bases lay in between. This CDR3 comprises 12 residues. This CDR3 is CASTPGIGEQFF. The CDR3, as DNA: TGTGCCAGCACCCCGGGGATTGGTGAGCAGTTCTTC.

The V call is TRBV28, the J call TRBJ2-1; either TRBD1 or TRBD2 may supply D (5 bases each). Trimming pared 7 bases from V and 3 bases from J, leaving 16 bases between. CDR3 length: 15 residues. CDR1 is MDHEN and CDR2 is SYDVKM in the germline V gene. The CDR3 reads CASTQGELSYNEQFF. In DNA, the CDR3 is TGTGCCAGCACCCAGGGAGAGCTAAGCTACAATGAGCAGTTCTTC.

The gene calls are TRBV27 and TRBJ2-1; D may be TRBD2 (6 bases). This CDR3 is 18 amino acids long. CDR1 and CDR2 (germline): MNHEY, SMNVEV (reference sequence). The V gene lost 1 base and the J gene lost 0 bases, with 16 bases spanning the gap. The CDR3 bases are TGTGCCAGCAGTTTATATGCCGGGACTTCCAACTCCTACAATGAGCAGTTCTTC. This codes for CASSLYAGTSNSYNEQFF.

This clone showed up just once. The chain has TRBV11-2 and TRBJ2-3; unclear D gene. Per the germline V gene, CDR1 is SGHAT and CDR2 is FQNNGV. The ends were cut back, 1 base at V and 0 bases at J, with 8 bases in the middle. This CDR3 comprises 15 residues. The CDR3 here is CASSLVPASTDTQYF. Here the CDR3 DNA reads TGTGCCAGCAGCTTAGTTCCCGCTAGCACAGATACGCAGTATTTT.

DNA of the CDR3: TGTGCCAGCAGCTTAGTAGCGGGAGGGGATGAGCAGTTCTTC. Translating it yields CASSLVAGGDEQFF. This chain uses TRBV11-2 with TRBJ2-1; 11 bases are shared with TRBD2. CDR1 is SGHAT and CDR2 is FQNNGV in the germline V gene. This CDR3 has 14 residues. The junction had 1 base not matched to a gene; V was cut back by 1 base and J by 8 bases.

The chain has TRBV7-2 and TRBJ2-7; D is uncertain. This CDR3 is built from 13 residues. V was pared by 1 base and J by 6 bases, with 10 bases between. Germline V gene lookup returns CDR1 SGHTA and CDR2 FQGNSA. The CDR3 here is CASSLGMSLEQYF. DNA of the CDR3: TGTGCCAGCAGCTTAGGGATGAGCCTCGAGCAGTACTTC.